Listed below are T cell receptor beta chains from one sample, sequenced in a study of vaccination and CD4 T cells after COVID-19. MiXCR, applied by TCRdb to the PCR reads, yields one record per CDR3 protein. This repertoire shows some 5,400 distinct CDR3 sequences, 30% to 40% found once; its top ten account for approximately 40%. Their specific antigens are unknown. The sequencing input was CD4+ T cells from blood, cultured in vitro. Receptors were obtained from a human donor in good health. The CDR3 runs from the conserved cysteine through the conserved F or W. D genes are given only for firm matches. Expanded clones get a size class; other rows say once, few or many, or leave the size out.

cdr3_length | d_call | clone_size | j_call | v_call | cdr3_aa | cdr3_nt
12 | . | . | TRBJ1-2 | TRBV12-3/TRBV12-4 | CASSPDNYGYTF | TGTGCCAGCAGTCCTGACAACTATGGCTACACCTTC
12 | . | . | TRBJ2-5 | TRBV20-1 | CSARLLGGTQYF | TGCAGTGCTAGATTACTCGGGGGGACCCAGTACTTC
11 | . | few | TRBJ1-1 | TRBV2 | CASEGNTEAFF | TGTGCCAGCGAGGGGAACACTGAAGCTTTCTTT
14 | TRBD1 | . | TRBJ1-5 | TRBV20-1 | CSARGDRGDQPQHF | TGCAGTGCTAGAGGGGACAGGGGGGATCAGCCCCAGCATTTT
10 | . | . | TRBJ2-7 | TRBV2 | CASSQGEQYF | TGTGCCAGCAGCCAGGGCGAGCAGTACTTC
17 | . | . | TRBJ2-6 | TRBV15 | CATSRAGARSGANVLTF | TGTGCCACCAGCAGAGCGGGGGCCCGCTCTGGGGCCAACGTCCTGACTTTC
18 | TRBD2 | few | TRBJ2-5 | TRBV7-2 | CASSFTSGGVTLQETQYF | TGTGCCAGCAGCTTCACTAGCGGGGGGGTTACGTTACAAGAGACCCAGTACTTC
13 | . | once | TRBJ2-2 | TRBV6-1 | CASSIQVTGELFF | TGTGCCAGCAGTATCCAGGTGACCGGGGAGCTGTTTTTT
17 | . | few | TRBJ2-2 | TRBV15 | CATSFIPGQGNTGELFF | TGTGCCACCAGCTTTATCCCAGGGCAAGGAAACACCGGGGAGCTGTTTTTT
12 | . | . | TRBJ2-1 | TRBV18 | CASSPSYNEQFF | TGTGCCAGCTCACCAAGCTACAATGAGCAGTTCTTC
13 | . | once | TRBJ1-2 | TRBV9 | CASSPSGDYGYTF | TGTGCCAGCAGCCCCTCGGGTGACTATGGCTACACCTTC
18 | TRBD2 | . | TRBJ2-5 | TRBV4-2 | CASSQEVGSGGKQETQYF | TGTGCCAGCAGCCAAGAAGTTGGGAGCGGGGGGAAGCAGGAGACCCAGTACTTC
13 | . | . | TRBJ2-2 | TRBV6-4 | CASRARDFGELFF | TGTGCCAGCAGGGCTAGGGACTTCGGGGAGCTGTTTTTT
14 | . | few | TRBJ1-1 | TRBV6-1 | CASSGGRPGTEAFF | TGTGCCAGCAGTGGGGGTCGCCCCGGCACTGAAGCTTTCTTT
15 | . | few | TRBJ2-5 | TRBV7-2 | CASSLVRGAQETQYF | TGTGCCAGCAGCTTAGTACGAGGTGCTCAAGAGACCCAGTACTTC
16 | TRBD1 | once | TRBJ2-1 | TRBV4-2 | CASRPFGTGEGNEQFF | TGTGCCAGCAGACCTTTCGGGACAGGGGAGGGGAATGAGCAGTTCTTC
13 | . | few | TRBJ1-5 | TRBV20-1 | CSAKEQDPQPQHF | TGCAGTGCTAAAGAACAGGACCCTCAGCCCCAGCATTTT
17 | TRBD2 | . | TRBJ2-3 | TRBV7-2 | CASSTSGGAFSTDTQYF | TGTGCCAGCAGCACTAGCGGGGGGGCGTTCAGCACAGATACGCAGTATTTT
17 | TRBD2 | once | TRBJ2-5 | TRBV12-3/TRBV12-4 | CASRTTGGGVYEETQYF | TGTGCCAGCAGAACTACCGGTGGGGGGGTCTATGAAGAGACCCAGTACTTC
13 | TRBD1 | few | TRBJ1-2 | TRBV6-1 | CASSGGQDYGYTF | TGTGCCAGCAGTGGCGGACAGGACTATGGCTACACCTTC
16 | . | . | TRBJ2-3 | TRBV7-2 | CASSLVVGGSTDTQYF | TGTGCCAGCAGCTTAGTGGTGGGGGGAAGCACAGATACGCAGTATTTT
12 | . | . | TRBJ1-2 | TRBV7-9 | CASSLDIYGYTF | TGTGCCAGCAGCTTAGACATCTATGGCTACACCTTC
14 | TRBD1 | . | TRBJ1-1 | TRBV5-4 | CASTRQGMDTEAFF | TGTGCCAGCACCCGACAGGGGATGGACACTGAAGCTTTCTTT
13 | TRBD1 | once | TRBJ2-3 | TRBV24-1 | CATSDRGPDTQYF | TGTGCCACCAGTGACAGGGGGCCAGATACGCAGTATTTT
14 | . | few | TRBJ2-3 | TRBV20-1 | CSASGETPTDTQYF | TGCAGTGCTAGCGGGGAAACTCCCACAGATACGCAGTATTTT
15 | . | . | TRBJ1-5 | TRBV10-1 | CASTPSGEGYQPQHF | TGCGCCAGCACCCCCTCGGGTGAGGGGTATCAGCCCCAGCATTTT
13 | TRBD1 | . | TRBJ2-3 | TRBV27 | CASTGGGTDTQYF | TGTGCCAGCACAGGGGGCGGCACAGATACGCAGTATTTT
12 | . | . | TRBJ2-5 | TRBV30 | CAWSFGEETQYF | TGTGCCTGGAGTTTCGGGGAAGAGACCCAGTACTTC